The rows below give T cell receptor beta chains drawn from one sample of a study of OX40 agonist ivuxolimab in advanced cancers. TCRdb's table, derived via immunoSEQ multiplex PCR, lists solely in-frame clones and lacks some. The table lists tens of thousands of clones, 88% of them singletons. The sequencing used CD4+ or CD8+ T cells sorted from blood, collected in a trial of the OX40 agonist ivuxolimab. Receptor source: an adult with an advanced solid tumor such as melanoma, head and neck, liver or kidney cancer. The CDR3 runs from the conserved cysteine through the conserved F or W.

j_call: TRBJ1-3
v_call: TRBV18
cdr3_aa: CASSPLEGPGGNTIYF

j_call: TRBJ2-1
v_call: TRBV30
cdr3_aa: CAWSVRGRSSYNEQFF

j_call: TRBJ2-1
v_call: TRBV7-3
cdr3_aa: CASSGLAGYNEQFF

j_call: TRBJ2-5
v_call: TRBV5-5
cdr3_aa: CASSFGYSQETQYF

j_call: TRBJ2-7
v_call: TRBV6-5
cdr3_aa: CASSAGGSSYEQYF

j_call: TRBJ1-2
v_call: TRBV20-1
cdr3_aa: CSAYPNYGYTF

j_call: TRBJ1-5
v_call: TRBV6-6
cdr3_aa: CASSRNRDSNQPQHF

j_call: TRBJ2-7
v_call: TRBV4-2
cdr3_aa: CASSQEDYSYEQYF

j_call: TRBJ2-2
v_call: TRBV5-4
cdr3_aa: CASSLEGAQAGELFF

j_call: TRBJ2-7
v_call: TRBV30
cdr3_aa: CAWGGPGQGDEQYF

j_call: TRBJ1-1
v_call: TRBV6-1
cdr3_aa: CASRDRGGNTEAFF

j_call: TRBJ2-3
v_call: TRBV7-2
cdr3_aa: CASTSTSGTQYF

j_call: TRBJ2-2
v_call: TRBV7-3
cdr3_aa: CASSSRVNTGELFF

j_call: TRBJ2-5
v_call: TRBV11-2
cdr3_aa: CASSGGETQYF

j_call: TRBJ1-2
v_call: TRBV14
cdr3_aa: CASSQGRSSGYTF

j_call: TRBJ1-1
v_call: TRBV5-6
cdr3_aa: CASSLVAGGTEAFF

j_call: TRBJ1-3
v_call: TRBV5-1
cdr3_aa: CASSSGRGNTIYF

j_call: TRBJ2-5
v_call: TRBV11-2
cdr3_aa: CASSLQGLGETQYF

j_call: TRBJ1-2
v_call: TRBV10-3
cdr3_aa: CAISGPNTGKGYTF

j_call: TRBJ2-7
v_call: TRBV2
cdr3_aa: CASSAPGQGTGKQYF

j_call: TRBJ2-3
v_call: TRBV21-1
cdr3_aa: CASSKKGDSNFTDTQYF

j_call: TRBJ1-6
v_call: TRBV27
cdr3_aa: CASSWTGDSPLHF

j_call: TRBJ2-7
v_call: TRBV7-6
cdr3_aa: CASSGEGTSGTYEQYF

j_call: TRBJ1-3
v_call: TRBV28
cdr3_aa: CASSTASGNTIYF

j_call: TRBJ2-7
v_call: TRBV30
cdr3_aa: CAWRASGSRYEQYF

j_call: TRBJ1-1
v_call: TRBV5-1
cdr3_aa: CASSLAAGALTEAFF

j_call: TRBJ2-1
v_call: TRBV11-3
cdr3_aa: CASSPPGLGGRNEQFF

j_call: TRBJ1-1
v_call: TRBV30
cdr3_aa: CAWSGSSGNVAFF